What follows describes a single T cell receptor beta chain. Its antigen is as yet unknown. This entry is derived from a study of T cells in Graves' hyperthyroidism and ophthalmopathy. Points from the study as a whole: Researchers found most expanded thyroid clonotypes above 0.001 in blood as well.

Germline trimming cut 7 bases from V and 7 bases from J; bases unmatched to any gene: 7. CDR1 and CDR2 from the germline V gene are SGHNT and YENEEA. This CDR3 region has 13 residues. No ophthalmopathy progression within 18 months constituted stable Graves' hyperthyroidism. Exclusions: uncontrolled infection, other autoimmune disease, pregnancy, lactation. Amplified regions were TCR beta CDR3 sequences from RNA transcripts. First-round RT-PCR of the TCR CDR3 relied on the HTBI primer set. TCRdb fed the multiplex PCR reads into MiXCR, producing one record per CDR3 protein. The sample holds 400,000 to 500,000 distinct CDR3 sequences, 14% seen once.

The chain is built from TRBV11-3 and TRBJ2-7; 10 nucleotides line up with TRBD2. The sample comprised blood. The TCR sequence derives from a woman aged 18-29 years with Graves' hyperthyroidism. The DNA of the CDR3 is TGTGCCAGCACCCTAGCGGGAGAGGGGGAGCAGTACTTC. Protein sequence: CASTLAGEGEQYF.